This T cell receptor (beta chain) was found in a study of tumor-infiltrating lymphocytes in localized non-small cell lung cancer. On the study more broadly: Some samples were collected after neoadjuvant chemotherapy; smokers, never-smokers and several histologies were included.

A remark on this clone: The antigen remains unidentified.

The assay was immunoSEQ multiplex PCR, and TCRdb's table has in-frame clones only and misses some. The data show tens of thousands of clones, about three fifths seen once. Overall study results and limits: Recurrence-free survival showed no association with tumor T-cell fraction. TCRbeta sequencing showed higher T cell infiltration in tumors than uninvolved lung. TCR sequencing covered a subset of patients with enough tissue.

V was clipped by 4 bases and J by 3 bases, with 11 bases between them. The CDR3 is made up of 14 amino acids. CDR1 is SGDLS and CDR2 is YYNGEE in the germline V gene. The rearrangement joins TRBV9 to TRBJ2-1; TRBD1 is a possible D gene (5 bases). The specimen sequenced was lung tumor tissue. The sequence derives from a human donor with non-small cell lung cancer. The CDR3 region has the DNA TGTGCCAGCAGCCCCCCAGGGTTCTACAATGAGCAGTTCTTC. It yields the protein CASSPPGFYNEQFF.